This entry lists 13 T cell receptor beta chains sequenced from one sample in a study of lymphopenia after photon versus proton radiotherapy. Sequencing used immunoSEQ multiplex PCR; TCRdb keeps in-frame clones, though not all of them. The table shows some 41,000 clones, with approximately 86% occurring only once. This specimen consisted of peripheral blood, obtained from a patient treated with proton-based radiotherapy. The source of these receptors is a woman aged 70 to 79 with pancreatic cancer. Some clones in this sample may be carry-over from other donors' samples.

The J gene is TRBJ2-1, the V gene TRBV29-1; 9 positions match TRBD2. The CDR3 consists of 13 residues. The V gene's germline CDR1 is SQVTM and CDR2 ANQGSEA. V gave up 6 bases and J gave up 3 bases; unmatched junction bases: 3. CDR3 region: CSVAGGLYNEQFF. CDR3 DNA: TGCAGCGTAGCGGGAGGACTCTACAATGAGCAGTTCTTC.

This clone was detected only once. This rearrangement joins TRBV11-2 to TRBJ2-1; TRBD2 agrees at 10 bases. J was trimmed by 4 bases and V by 1 base; bases with no gene match: 7. The CDR3 spans 17 residues. CDR1 is SGHAT, CDR2 FQNNGV, per germline. This CDR3 is CASSLVSSGSFYNEQFF. CDR3 nucleotides: TGTGCCAGCAGCTTAGTGTCTAGCGGGAGTTTTTACAATGAGCAGTTCTTC.

The genes are TRBV28 and TRBJ2-7, with D possibly TRBD2 on 6 matching bases. The CDR3 totals 15 residues. The germline V gene has CDR1 MDHEN and CDR2 SYDVKM. The ends were cut back, 5 bases at V and 3 bases at J, with 17 bases in the middle. The CDR3 DNA is TGTGCCAGCAGTCGACCCGGACTACTTCTCTACGAGCAGTACTTC. Amino acids: CASSRPGLLLYEQYF. Full variable domain (remainder filled in from reference TRBV28 and TRBJ2-7): DVKVTQSSRYLVKRTGEKVFLECVQDMDHENMFWYRQDPGLGLRLIYFSYDVKMKEKGDIPEGYSVSREKKERFSLILESASTNQTSMYLCASSRPGLLLYEQYFGPGTRLTVT.

The chain is built from TRBV2 and TRBJ2-3, with 13 bases lining up with TRBD2. V shed 1 base and J 1 base; nucleotides not matched to a gene: 5. From germline, CDR1 is SNHLY and CDR2 FYNNEI. This CDR3 region has 18 residues. CDR3 in DNA: TGTGCCAGCAGTGAAGGGACTAGCGGGGGAGGGGGCACAGATACGCAGTATTTT. Protein sequence: CASSEGTSGGGGTDTQYF.

The chain uses TRBV13 and TRBJ2-7; TRBD1 aligns across 7 bases. The CDR3 is 15 amino acids. Germline CDR1 PRHDT, CDR2 FYEKMQ (reference sequence). Trimming cost V 3 bases and J 4 bases; bases outside gene matches: 9. CDR3: CASSFAAGGKYEQYF. In nucleotides, the CDR3 is TGTGCCAGCAGCTTTGCGGCAGGGGGAAAGTACGAGCAGTACTTC.

This clone was picked up one time. One end of the junction does not line up with germline, which may come from a read error. The chain combines TRBV4-1 with TRBJ1-5; no reliable D call. Germline V gene lookup returns CDR1 MGHRA and CDR2 YSYEKL. CDR3 length: 15 amino acids. The CDR3 DNA sequence: TGCGTCAGCAGCCAAGATCTGGCAGGCGGTAGGTCCCAGCATTTT. As protein: CVSSQDLAGGRSQHF.

The V and J genes are TRBV6-4 and TRBJ2-1, with 7 nucleotides matching TRBD1. Germline CDR1 reads MRHNA; CDR2 reads SNTAGT. Trimming took 6 bases from V and 0 from J; bases not matched to a gene: 14. The CDR3 has 18 amino acids. The DNA for the CDR3 is TGTGCCAGCAGAAGACAGGGTGGAGGCGTCAACTCCTACAATGAGCAGTTCTTC. This translates into CASRRQGGGVNSYNEQFF.

The sample holds a few counts of this clone. The V and J genes are TRBV15 and TRBJ2-2; possible D gene TRBD1, 5 bases. The CDR3 loop spans 16 amino acids. Trimming shortened V by 1 base and J by 0 bases, and 9 bases separated the two germline ends. The V gene's germline CDR1 is LNHNV and CDR2 YYDKDF (reference sequence). CDR3 nucleotide sequence: TGTGCCACCAGCAGAGGCGGCAGGGCGAACACCGGGGAGCTGTTTTTT. It translates to CATSRGGRANTGELFF.

This clone was recorded once. Here the CDR3 reads CSVEERSSYNEQFF. CDR3 nucleotides: TGCAGCGTTGAAGAACGGAGCTCCTACAATGAGCAGTTCTTC. This chain links TRBV29-1 with TRBJ2-1; D unresolved. CDR3 length: 14 amino acids. The germline V gene encodes CDR1 SQVTM and CDR2 ANQGSEA. V was pared by 0 bases and J by 0 bases, with 6 bases between.

The chain uses TRBV5-1 and TRBJ1-1; TRBD1 matches 9 bases. The CDR3 sequence is 15 residues long. Losses at the gene ends were 4 bases for V and 7 bases for J; bases not matched to a gene: 11. CDR1 is SGHRS, CDR2 YFSETQ, per germline. In nucleotides, the CDR3 is TGCGCCAGCAGCGTTGGGAACAGGGGGCGCGGTGAAGCTTTCTTT. Protein product: CASSVGNRGRGEAFF.

The V and J genes are TRBV10-2 and TRBJ2-2; 7 bases are shared with TRBD1. The CDR3 contains 14 residues. Germline V lookup: CDR1 WSHSY, CDR2 SAAADI. Losses at the gene ends were 6 bases for V and 5 bases for J; bases not matched to a gene: 6. As DNA, the CDR3 is TGCGCCAGCAGGTGGGACAGCCTGACCGGGGAGCTGTTTTTT. This codes for CASRWDSLTGELFF.

This clone appeared once. The gene calls are TRBV19 and TRBJ1-1; D is uncertain. CDR1 is LNHDA and CDR2 is SQIVND in the germline V gene (reference sequence). There are 11 residues in the CDR3. The V gene lost 8 bases and the J gene lost 3 bases, with 7 bases spanning the gap. The CDR3 coding sequence is TGTGCCAGTCGAGGATACACTGAAGCTTTCTTT. As protein: CASRGYTEAFF.

V gene TRBV27 combines with J gene TRBJ1-3, with a weak D call TRBD1 (6 bases). The CDR3 is 14 amino acids. Germline CDR1 reads MNHEY; CDR2 reads SMNVEV (reference sequence). V lost 2 bases and J 4 bases, leaving 9 bases between the germline ends. The CDR3 here is CASSLAGAGNTIYF. CDR3 coding DNA: TGTGCCAGCAGTTTAGCAGGGGCGGGAAACACCATATATTTT.